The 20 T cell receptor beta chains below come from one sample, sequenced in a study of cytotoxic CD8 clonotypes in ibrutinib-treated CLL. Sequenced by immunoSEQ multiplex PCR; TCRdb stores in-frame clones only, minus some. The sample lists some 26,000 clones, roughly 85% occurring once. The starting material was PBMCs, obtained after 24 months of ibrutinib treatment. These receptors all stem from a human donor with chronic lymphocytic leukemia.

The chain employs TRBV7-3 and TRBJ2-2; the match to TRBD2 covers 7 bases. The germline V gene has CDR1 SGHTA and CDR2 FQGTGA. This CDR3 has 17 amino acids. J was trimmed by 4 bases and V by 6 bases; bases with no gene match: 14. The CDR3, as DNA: TGTGCCAGCAGTCGGGGGAGGGGAACGGGTGGCACCGGGGAGCTGTTTTTT. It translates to CASSRGRGTGGTGELFF.

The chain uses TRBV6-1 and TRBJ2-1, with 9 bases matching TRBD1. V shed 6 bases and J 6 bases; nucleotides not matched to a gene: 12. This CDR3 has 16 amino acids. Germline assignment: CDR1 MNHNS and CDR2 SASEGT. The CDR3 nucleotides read TGTGCCAGCAGCGAAACCGGGACAGGGAATACCAATGAGCAGTTCTTC. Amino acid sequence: CASSETGTGNTNEQFF.

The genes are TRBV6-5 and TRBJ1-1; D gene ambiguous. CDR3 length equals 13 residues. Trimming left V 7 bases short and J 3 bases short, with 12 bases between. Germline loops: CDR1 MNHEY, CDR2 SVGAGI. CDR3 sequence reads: CASIHLGYTEAFF. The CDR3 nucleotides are TGTGCCAGCATCCACCTGGGGTACACTGAAGCTTTCTTT.

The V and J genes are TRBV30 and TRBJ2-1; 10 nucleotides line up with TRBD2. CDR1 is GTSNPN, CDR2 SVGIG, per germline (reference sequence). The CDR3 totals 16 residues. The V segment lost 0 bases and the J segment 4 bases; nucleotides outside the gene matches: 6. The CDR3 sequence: CAWSVHVAGGYNEQFF. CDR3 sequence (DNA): TGTGCCTGGAGTGTACATGTAGCGGGGGGTTACAATGAGCAGTTCTTC.

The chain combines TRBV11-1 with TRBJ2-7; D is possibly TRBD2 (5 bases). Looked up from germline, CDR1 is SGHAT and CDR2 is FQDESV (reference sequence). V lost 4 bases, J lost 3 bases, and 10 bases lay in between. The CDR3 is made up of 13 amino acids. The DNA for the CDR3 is TGTGCCAGCAGCTCGAACGAGGGCTACGAGCAGTACTTC. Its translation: CASSSNEGYEQYF. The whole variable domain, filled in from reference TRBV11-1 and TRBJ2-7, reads EAEVAQSPRYKITEKSQAVAFWCDPISGHATLYWYRQILGQGPELLVQFQDESVVDDSQLPKDRFSAERLKGVDSTLKIQPAELGDSAMYLCASSSNEGYEQYFGPGTRLTVT.

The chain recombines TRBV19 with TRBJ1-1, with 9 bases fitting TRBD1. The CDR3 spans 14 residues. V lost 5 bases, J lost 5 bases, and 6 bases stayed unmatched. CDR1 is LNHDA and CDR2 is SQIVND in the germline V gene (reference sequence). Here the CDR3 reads CASSLQGARTEAFF. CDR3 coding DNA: TGTGCCAGTAGTTTACAGGGGGCGAGGACTGAAGCTTTCTTT.

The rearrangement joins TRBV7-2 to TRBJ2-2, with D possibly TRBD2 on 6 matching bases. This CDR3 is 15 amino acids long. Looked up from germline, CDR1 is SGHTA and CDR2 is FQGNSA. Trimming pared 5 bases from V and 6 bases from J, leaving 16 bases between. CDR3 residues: CASSPLRRGAGELFF. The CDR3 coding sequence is TGTGCCAGCAGCCCCCTTAGGCGGGGAGCCGGGGAGCTGTTTTTT.

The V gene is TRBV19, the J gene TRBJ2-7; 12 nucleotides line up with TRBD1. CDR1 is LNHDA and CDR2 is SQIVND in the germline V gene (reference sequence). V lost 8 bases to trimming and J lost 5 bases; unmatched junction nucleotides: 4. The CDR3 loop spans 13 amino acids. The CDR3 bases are TGTGCCAGTGCCGGGACAGGGGGCAACGAGCAGTACTTC. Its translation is CASAGTGGNEQYF.

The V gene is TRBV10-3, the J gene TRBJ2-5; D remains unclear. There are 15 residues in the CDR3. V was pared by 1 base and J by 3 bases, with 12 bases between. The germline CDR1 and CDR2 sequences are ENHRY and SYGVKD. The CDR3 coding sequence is TGTGCCATCAGTGAGTACAGCCTGGGGAAAGAGACCCAGTACTTC. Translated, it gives CAISEYSLGKETQYF.

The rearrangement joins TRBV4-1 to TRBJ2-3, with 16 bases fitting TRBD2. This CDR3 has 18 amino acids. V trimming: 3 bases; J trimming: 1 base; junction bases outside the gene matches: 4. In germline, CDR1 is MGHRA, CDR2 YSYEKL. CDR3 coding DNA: TGCGCCAGCAGCCAGGGACTAGCGGGGGGGAAACGCACAGATACGCAGTATTTT. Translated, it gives CASSQGLAGGKRTDTQYF.

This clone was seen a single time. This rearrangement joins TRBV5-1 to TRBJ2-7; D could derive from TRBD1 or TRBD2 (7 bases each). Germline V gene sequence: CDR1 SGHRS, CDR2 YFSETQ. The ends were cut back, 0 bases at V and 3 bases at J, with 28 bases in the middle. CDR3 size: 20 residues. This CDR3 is CASSLVHQRLQGGNLYEQYF. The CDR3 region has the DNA TGCGCCAGCAGCTTGGTCCATCAACGACTCCAGGGGGGGAACCTCTACGAGCAGTACTTC.

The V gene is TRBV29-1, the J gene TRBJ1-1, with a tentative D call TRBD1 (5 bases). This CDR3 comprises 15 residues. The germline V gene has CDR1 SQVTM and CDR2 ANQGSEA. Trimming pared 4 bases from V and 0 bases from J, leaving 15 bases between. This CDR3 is CSVVGTKAMNTEAFF. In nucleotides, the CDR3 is TGCAGCGTTGTAGGGACGAAGGCGATGAACACTGAAGCTTTCTTT. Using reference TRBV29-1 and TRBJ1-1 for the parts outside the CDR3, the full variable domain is SAVISQKPSRDICQRGTSLTIQCQVDSQVTMMFWYRQQPGQSLTLIATANQGSEATYESGFVIDKFPISRPNLTFSTLTVSNMSPEDSSIYLCSVVGTKAMNTEAFFGQGTRLTVV.

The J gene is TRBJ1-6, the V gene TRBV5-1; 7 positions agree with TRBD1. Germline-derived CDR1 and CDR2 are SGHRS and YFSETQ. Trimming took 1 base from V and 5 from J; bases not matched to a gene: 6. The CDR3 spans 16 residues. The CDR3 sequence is CASSLNPQGDNSPLHF. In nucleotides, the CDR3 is TGCGCCAGCAGCTTGAATCCCCAGGGGGATAATTCACCCCTCCACTTT.

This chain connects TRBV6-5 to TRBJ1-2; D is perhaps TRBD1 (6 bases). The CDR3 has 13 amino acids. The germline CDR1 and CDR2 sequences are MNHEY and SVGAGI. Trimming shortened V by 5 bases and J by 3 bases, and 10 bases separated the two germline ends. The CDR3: CASSDRPYYGYTF. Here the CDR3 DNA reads TGTGCCAGCAGTGACAGGCCCTACTATGGCTACACCTTC.

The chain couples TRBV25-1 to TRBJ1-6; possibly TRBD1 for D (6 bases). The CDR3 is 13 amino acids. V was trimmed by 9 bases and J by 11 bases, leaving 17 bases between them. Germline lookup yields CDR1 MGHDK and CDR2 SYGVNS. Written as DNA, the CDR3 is TGTGCCAGTACAGGGACGGGGAGTACACCCCTCCACTTT. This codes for CASTGTGSTPLHF.

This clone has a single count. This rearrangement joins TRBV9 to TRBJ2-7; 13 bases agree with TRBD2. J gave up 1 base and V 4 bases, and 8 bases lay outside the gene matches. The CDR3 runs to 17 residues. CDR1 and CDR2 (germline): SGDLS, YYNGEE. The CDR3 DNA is TGTGCCAGCAGCCCGGGACTAGCGGGGCCTACTTCCTACGAGCAGTACTTC. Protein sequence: CASSPGLAGPTSYEQYF.

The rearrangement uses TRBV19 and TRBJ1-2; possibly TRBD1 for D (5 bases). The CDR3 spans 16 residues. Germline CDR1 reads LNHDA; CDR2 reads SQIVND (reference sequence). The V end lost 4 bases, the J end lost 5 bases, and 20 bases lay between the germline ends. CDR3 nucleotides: TGTGCCAGTAGTAGTGGGGCCGGTCCGCCGAGGTATGGCTACACCTTC. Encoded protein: CASSSGAGPPRYGYTF. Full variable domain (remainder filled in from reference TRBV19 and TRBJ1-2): DGGITQSPKYLFRKEGQNVTLSCEQNLNHDAMYWYRQDPGQGLRLIYYSQIVNDFQKGDIAEGYSVSREKKESFPLTVTSAQKNPTAFYLCASSSGAGPPRYGYTFGSGTRLTVV.

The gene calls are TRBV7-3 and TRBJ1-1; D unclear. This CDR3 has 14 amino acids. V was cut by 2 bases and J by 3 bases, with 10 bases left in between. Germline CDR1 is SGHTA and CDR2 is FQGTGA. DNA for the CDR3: TGTGCCAGCAGCTTACAGGCACACTACACTGAAGCTTTCTTT. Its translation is CASSLQAHYTEAFF.

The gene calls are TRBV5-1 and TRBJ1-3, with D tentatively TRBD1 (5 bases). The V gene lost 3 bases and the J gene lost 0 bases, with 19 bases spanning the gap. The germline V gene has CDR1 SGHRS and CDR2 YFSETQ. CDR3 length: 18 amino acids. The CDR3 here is CASSSWPSRGPSGNTIYF. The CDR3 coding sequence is TGCGCCAGCAGCTCGTGGCCTTCCCGGGGACCCTCTGGAAACACCATATATTTT.

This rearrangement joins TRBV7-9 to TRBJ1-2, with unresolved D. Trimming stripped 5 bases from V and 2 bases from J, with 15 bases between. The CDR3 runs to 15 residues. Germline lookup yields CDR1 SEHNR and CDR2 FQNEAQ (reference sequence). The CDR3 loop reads CASSPPAATNYGYTF. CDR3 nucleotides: TGTGCCAGCAGCCCCCCCGCAGCGACGAACTATGGCTACACCTTC.